This TCR beta chain was observed in a study of T-cell memory formation after mild COVID-19. The wider study: Each donor largely had its own TCR clusters. Study findings and constraints: CD4+ contracting clones were found mainly in CM and EM, and CD8+ ones in EMRA. Contracting clones from day 15 to 85 showed balanced CD4/CD8; later expanders favored CD4+.

Note on this clonotype: Its antigen is as yet unknown.

Constant-segment primers were used for 5'RACE, and the resulting TCR alpha and TCR beta cDNA libraries carried sample barcodes and UMIs. TCRdb processed the 5' RACE reads anew with MiXCR; each CDR3 protein has one entry. Of 550,000 to 650,000 distinct CDR3 sequences listed, roughly 17% are singletons. J lost 5 bases, V lost 5 bases, and 6 bases had no gene match. The CDR3 has 14 amino acids. CDR1 is SGHTA and CDR2 is FQGNSA in the germline V gene. Sequencing used PBMCs or a T cell subset sorted from them (not recorded which). This clonotype was sampled from an adult woman who had mild COVID-19 (a few samples of this study predate the infection). Cell type and time point are not known. This sequence joins TRBV7-2 and TRBJ2-3; 8 bases are a match to TRBD2. CDR3 loop: CASSREGRVDTQYF. In nucleotides, the CDR3 is TGTGCCAGCAGCCGGGAGGGCCGAGTAGATACGCAGTATTTT.